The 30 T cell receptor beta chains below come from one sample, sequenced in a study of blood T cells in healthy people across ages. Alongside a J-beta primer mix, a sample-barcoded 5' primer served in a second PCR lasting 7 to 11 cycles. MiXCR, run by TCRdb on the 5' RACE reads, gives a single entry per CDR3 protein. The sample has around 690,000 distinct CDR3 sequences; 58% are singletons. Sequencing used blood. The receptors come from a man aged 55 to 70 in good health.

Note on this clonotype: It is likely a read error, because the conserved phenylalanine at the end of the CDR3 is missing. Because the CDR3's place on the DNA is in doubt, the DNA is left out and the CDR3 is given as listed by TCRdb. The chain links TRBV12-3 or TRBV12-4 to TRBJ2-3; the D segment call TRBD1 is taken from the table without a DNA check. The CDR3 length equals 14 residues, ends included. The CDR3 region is CASSFRVSGDTQYS.

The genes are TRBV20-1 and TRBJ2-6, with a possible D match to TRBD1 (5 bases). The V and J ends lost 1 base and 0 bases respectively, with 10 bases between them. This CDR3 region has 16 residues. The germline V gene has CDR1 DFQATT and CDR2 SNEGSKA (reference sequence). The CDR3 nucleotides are TGCAGTGCTAGAGGTCAAACAGGCTCTGGGGCCAACGTCCTGACTTTC. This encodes CSARGQTGSGANVLTF.

The DNA of the CDR3 is TGTGCCAGCAGCTTCGCAGACGAAAAACTGTTTTTT. Protein sequence: CASSFADEKLFF. The chain carries TRBV5-5 and TRBJ1-4, with D uncertain. V lost 2 bases and J 8 bases, leaving 7 bases between the germline ends. In germline, CDR1 is SGHKS, CDR2 YYEKEE (reference sequence). CDR3 length equals 12 residues.

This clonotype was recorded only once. This chain's CDR3 is CATLQGSSTDTQYF. CDR3 in DNA: TGTGCCACGCTCCAAGGTTCTAGCACAGATACGCAGTATTTT. The chain is built from TRBV6-6 and TRBJ2-3, with unresolved D. Germline lookup yields CDR1 MNHNY and CDR2 SVGAGI (reference sequence). The V end was cut by 10 bases, the J end by 0 bases, with 14 bases between. This CDR3 comprises 14 residues.

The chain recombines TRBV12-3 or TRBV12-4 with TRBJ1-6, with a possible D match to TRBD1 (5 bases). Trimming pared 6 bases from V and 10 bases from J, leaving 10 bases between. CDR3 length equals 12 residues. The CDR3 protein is CASSTRASPLHF. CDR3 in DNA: TGTGCCAGCAGCACCAGGGCATCACCCCTCCACTTT.

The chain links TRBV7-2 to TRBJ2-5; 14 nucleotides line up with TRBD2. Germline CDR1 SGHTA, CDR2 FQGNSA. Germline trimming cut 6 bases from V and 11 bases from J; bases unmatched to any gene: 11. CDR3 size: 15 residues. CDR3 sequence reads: CASRPPGLAGVEQYF. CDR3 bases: TGTGCCAGCAGACCGCCGGGACTAGCGGGGGTGGAGCAGTACTTC.

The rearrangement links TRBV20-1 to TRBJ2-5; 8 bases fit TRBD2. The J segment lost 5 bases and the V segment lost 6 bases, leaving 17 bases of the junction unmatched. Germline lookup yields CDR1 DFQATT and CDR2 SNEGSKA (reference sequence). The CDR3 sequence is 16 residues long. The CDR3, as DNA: TGCAGTGCCGAAAGGACCCTCGGGGGGGCCTCGGAGACCCAGTACTTC. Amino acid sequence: CSAERTLGGASETQYF.

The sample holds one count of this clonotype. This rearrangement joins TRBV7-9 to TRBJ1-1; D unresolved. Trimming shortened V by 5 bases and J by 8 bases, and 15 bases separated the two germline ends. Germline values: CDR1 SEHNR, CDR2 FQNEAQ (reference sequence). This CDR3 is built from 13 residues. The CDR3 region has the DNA TGTGCCAGCAGCGTGAAGTTCCGGGGAGAAGCTTTCTTT. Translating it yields CASSVKFRGEAFF.

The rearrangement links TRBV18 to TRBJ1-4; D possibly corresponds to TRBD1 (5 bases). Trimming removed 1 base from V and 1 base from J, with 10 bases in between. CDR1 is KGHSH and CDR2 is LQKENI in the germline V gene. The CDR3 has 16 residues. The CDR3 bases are TGTGCCAGCTCACCACTCGAGGGGATAACTAATGAAAAACTGTTTTTT. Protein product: CASSPLEGITNEKLFF.

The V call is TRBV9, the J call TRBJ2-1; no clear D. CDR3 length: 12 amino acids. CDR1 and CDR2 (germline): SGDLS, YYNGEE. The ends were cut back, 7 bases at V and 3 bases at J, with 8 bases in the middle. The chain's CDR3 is CASRRNYNEQFF. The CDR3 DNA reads TGTGCCAGCCGGCGGAACTACAATGAGCAGTTCTTC.

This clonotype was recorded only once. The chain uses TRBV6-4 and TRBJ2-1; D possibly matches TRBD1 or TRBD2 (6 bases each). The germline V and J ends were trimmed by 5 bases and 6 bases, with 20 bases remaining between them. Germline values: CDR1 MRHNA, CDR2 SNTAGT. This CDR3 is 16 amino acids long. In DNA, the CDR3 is TGTGCCAGCAGTCGTGTGAGGGGGGCAACCTGCAATGAGCAGTTCTTC. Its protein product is CASSRVRGATCNEQFF.

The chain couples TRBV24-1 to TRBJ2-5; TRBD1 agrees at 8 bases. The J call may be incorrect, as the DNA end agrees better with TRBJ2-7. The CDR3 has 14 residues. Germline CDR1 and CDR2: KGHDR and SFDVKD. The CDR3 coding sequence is TGTGCCACCAGTGACGGGACAGGTTACGGCGAGCAGTACTTC. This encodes CATSDGTGYGEQYF.

The CDR3 loop reads CASSPIGQYGYTF. DNA for the CDR3: TGTGCCAGCAGTCCGATTGGACAGTATGGCTACACCTTC. This rearrangement joins TRBV7-8 to TRBJ1-2; a possible D gene is TRBD1 (6 bases). CDR3 length: 13 residues. Germline CDR1 SGHVS, CDR2 FQNEAQ. Trimming took 6 bases from V and 5 from J, leaving 13 bases between them.

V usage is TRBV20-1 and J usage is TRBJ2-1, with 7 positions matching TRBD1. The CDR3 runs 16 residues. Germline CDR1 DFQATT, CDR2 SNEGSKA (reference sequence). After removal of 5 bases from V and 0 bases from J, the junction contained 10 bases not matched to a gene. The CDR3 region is CSAAPHRGSSYNEQFF. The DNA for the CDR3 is TGCAGTGCTGCACCACACAGGGGTAGCTCCTACAATGAGCAGTTCTTC.

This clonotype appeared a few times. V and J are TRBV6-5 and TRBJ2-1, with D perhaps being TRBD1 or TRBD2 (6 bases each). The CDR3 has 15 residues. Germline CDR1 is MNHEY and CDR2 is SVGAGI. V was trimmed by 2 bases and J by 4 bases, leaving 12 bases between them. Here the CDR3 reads CASSYDGGHYNEQFF. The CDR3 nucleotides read TGTGCCAGCAGTTACGACGGGGGCCATTACAATGAGCAGTTCTTC.

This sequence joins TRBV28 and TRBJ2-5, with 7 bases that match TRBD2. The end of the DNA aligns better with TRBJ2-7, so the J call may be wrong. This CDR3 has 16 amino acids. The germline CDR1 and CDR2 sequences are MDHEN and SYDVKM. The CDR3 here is CASSSPGRGYSYEQYF. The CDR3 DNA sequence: TGTGCCAGCAGTTCCCCGGGGCGGGGGTACTCCTACGAGCAGTACTTC.

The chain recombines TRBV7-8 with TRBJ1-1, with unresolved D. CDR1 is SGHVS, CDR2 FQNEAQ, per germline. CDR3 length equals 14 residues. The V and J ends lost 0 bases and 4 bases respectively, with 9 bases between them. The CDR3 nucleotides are TGTGCCAGCAGCTTAGCCCGAGAGGCCACTGAAGCTTTCTTT. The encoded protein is CASSLAREATEAFF. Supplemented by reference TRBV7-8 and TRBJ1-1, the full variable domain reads GAGVSQSPRYKVAKRGQDVALRCDPISGHVSLFWYQQALGQGPEFLTYFQNEAQLDKSGLPSDRFFAERPEGSVSTLKIQRTQQEDSAVYLCASSLAREATEAFFGQGTRLTVV.

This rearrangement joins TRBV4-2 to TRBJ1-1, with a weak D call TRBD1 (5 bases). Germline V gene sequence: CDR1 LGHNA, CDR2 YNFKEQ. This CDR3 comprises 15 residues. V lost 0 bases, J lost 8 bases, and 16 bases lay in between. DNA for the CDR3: TGTGCCAGCAGCCAAGAAGAGGGACTCTTATGGGAAGCTTTCTTT. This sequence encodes CASSQEEGLLWEAFF.

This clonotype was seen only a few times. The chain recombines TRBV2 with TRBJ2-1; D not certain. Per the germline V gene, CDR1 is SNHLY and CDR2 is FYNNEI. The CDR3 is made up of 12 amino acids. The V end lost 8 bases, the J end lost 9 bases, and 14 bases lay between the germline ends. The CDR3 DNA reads TGTGCCAGCCTGCGTGGGGTGAGTGAGCAGTTCTTC. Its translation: CASLRGVSEQFF.

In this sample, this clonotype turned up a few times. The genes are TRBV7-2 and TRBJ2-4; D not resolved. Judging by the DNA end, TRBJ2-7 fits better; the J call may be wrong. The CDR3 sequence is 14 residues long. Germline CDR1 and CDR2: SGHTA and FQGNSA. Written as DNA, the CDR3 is TGTGCCAGCAGCTTTGTAGGGCCCCCCTACGAGCAGTACTTC. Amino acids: CASSFVGPPYEQYF.

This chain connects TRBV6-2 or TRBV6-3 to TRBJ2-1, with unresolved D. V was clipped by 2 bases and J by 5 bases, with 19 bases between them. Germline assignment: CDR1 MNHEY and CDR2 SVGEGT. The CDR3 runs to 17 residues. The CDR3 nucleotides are TGTGCCAGCAGTTACCCCCGAAGGGCTAGTTGGAACAATGAGCAGTTCTTC. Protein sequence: CASSYPRRASWNNEQFF.

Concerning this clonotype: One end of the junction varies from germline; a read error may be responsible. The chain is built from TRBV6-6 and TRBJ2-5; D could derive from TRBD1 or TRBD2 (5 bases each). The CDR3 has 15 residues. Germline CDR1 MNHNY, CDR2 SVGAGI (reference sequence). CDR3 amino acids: CTSSPGTGRLETQYF. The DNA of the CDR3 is TGTACCAGCAGTCCTGGGACGGGTCGACTCGAGACCCAGTACTTC.

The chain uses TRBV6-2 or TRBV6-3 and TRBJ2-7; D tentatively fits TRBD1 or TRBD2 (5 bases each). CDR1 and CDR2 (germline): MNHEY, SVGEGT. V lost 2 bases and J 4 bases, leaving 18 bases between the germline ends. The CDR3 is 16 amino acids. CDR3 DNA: TGTGCCAGCAGTTACCCTCCGGGACCAGAGACTTACGAGCAGTACTTC. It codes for CASSYPPGPETYEQYF.

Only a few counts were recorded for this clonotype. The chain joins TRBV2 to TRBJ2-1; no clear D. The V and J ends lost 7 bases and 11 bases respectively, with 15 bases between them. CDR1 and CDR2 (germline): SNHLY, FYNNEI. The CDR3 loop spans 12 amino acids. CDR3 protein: CASIEQPDKQFF. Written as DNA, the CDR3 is TGTGCCAGCATCGAACAGCCGGATAAGCAGTTCTTC.

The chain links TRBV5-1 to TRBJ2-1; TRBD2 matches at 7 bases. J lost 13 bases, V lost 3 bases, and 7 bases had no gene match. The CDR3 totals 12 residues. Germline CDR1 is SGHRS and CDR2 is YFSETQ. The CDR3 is CASSSTGGVQFF. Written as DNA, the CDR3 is TGCGCCAGCAGCTCCACGGGGGGAGTACAGTTCTTC.

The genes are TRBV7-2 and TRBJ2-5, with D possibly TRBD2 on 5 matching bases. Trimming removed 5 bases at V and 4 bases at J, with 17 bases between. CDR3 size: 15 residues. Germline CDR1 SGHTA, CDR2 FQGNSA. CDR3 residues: CASSPTTTTRETQYF. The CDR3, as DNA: TGTGCCAGCAGCCCTACGACTACCACCAGAGAGACCCAGTACTTC.

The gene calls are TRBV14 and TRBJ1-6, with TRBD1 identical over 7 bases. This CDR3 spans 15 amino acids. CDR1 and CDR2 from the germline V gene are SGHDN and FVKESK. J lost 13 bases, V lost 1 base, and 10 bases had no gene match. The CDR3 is CASSQGQGDLRPLHF. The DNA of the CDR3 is TGTGCCAGCAGCCAAGGACAGGGAGACCTCCGGCCCCTCCACTTT.

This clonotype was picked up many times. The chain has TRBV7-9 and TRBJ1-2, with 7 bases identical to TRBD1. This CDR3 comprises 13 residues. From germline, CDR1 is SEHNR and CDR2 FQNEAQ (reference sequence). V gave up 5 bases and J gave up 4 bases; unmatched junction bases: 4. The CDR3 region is CASSAGQRYGYTF. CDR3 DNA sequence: TGTGCCAGCAGCGCGGGACAGCGCTATGGCTACACCTTC.

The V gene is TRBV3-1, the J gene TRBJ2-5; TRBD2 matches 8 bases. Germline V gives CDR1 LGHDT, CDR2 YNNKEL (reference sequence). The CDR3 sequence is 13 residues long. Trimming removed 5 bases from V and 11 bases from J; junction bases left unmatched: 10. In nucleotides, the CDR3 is TGTGCCAGCAGCTTGGGAGCAGCGGGGGAGCAGTACTTC. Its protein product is CASSLGAAGEQYF.

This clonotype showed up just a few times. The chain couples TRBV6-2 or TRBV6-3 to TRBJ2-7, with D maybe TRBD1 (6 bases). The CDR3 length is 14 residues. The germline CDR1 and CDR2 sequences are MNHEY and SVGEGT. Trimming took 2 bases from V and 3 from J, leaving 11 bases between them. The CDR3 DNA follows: TGTGCCAGCAGTTACCTCGACAGGCGCTACGAGCAGTACTTC. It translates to CASSYLDRRYEQYF.